Detailed here is one TCR beta chain. The record originates from a study of T cells after somatic rescue of genetic block. Germline V lookup: CDR1 SQVTM, CDR2 ANQGSEA. The CDR3 is made up of 18 amino acids. J lost 0 bases, V lost 1 base, and 12 bases had no gene match. Sequenced by immunoSEQ multiplex PCR; TCRdb stores in-frame clones only, minus some. The table includes 45,000 to 55,000 clones, approximately 96% detected once. Sequenced: peripheral blood mononuclear cells (PBMCs). This clonotype was obtained from a child younger than two. The chain is built from TRBV29-1 and TRBJ2-7; 10 nucleotides agree with TRBD2. CDR3 sequence: CSVEARPLAGVFSYEQYF. In DNA form, the CDR3 reads TGCAGCGTTGAAGCCCGTCCCCTAGCGGGAGTCTTCTCCTACGAGCAGTACTTC.